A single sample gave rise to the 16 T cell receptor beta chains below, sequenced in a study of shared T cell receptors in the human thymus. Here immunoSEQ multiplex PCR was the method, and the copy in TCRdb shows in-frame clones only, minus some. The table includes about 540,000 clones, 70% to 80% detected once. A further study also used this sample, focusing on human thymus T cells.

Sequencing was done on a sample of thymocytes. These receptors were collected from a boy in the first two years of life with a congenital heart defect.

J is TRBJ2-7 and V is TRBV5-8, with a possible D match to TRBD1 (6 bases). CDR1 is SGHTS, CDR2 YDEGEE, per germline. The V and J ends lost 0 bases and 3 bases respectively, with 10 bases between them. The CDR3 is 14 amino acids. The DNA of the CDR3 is TGTGCCAGCAGCTTGGAGGGACACGGCTACGAGCAGTACTTC. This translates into CASSLEGHGYEQYF.

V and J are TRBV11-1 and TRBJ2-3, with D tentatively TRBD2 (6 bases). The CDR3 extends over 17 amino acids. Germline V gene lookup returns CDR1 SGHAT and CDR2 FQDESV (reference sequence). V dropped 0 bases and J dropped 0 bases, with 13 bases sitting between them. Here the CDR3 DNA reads TGTGCCAGCAGCTTAGCCGGAGGGAATAGTAGCACAGATACGCAGTATTTT. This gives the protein CASSLAGGNSSTDTQYF.

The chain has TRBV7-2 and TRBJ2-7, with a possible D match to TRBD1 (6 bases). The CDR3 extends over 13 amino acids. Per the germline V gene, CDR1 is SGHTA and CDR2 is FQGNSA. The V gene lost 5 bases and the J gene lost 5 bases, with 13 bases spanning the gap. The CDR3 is CASSPLQGDEQYF. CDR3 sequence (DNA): TGTGCCAGCAGCCCTTTACAGGGAGACGAGCAGTACTTC. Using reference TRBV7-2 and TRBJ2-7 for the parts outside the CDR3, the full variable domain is GAGVSQSPSNKVTEKGKDVELRCDPISGHTALYWYRQSLGQGLEFLIYFQGNSAPDKSGLPSDRFSAERTGGSVSTLTIQRTQQEDSAVYLCASSPLQGDEQYFGPGTRLTVT.

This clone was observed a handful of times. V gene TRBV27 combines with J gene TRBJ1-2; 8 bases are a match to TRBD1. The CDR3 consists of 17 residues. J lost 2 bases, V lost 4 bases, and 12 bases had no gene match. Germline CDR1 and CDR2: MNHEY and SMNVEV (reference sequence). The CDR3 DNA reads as TGTGCCAGCAGTTCCAAACCCGGGACAGGCCTAAACTATGGCTACACCTTC. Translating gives CASSSKPGTGLNYGYTF.

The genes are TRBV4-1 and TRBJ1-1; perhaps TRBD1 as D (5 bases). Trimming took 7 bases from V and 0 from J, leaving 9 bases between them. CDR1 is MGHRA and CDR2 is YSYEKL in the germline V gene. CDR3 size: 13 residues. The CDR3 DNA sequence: TGCGCCAGCACCCAGACAGTGAACACTGAAGCTTTCTTT. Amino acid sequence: CASTQTVNTEAFF.

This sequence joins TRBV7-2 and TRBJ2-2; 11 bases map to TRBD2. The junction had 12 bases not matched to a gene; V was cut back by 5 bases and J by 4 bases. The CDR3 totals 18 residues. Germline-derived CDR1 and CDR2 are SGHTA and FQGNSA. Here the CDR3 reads CASSPWWGLADFTGELFF. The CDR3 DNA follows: TGTGCCAGCAGCCCCTGGTGGGGACTAGCGGACTTCACCGGGGAGCTGTTTTTT.

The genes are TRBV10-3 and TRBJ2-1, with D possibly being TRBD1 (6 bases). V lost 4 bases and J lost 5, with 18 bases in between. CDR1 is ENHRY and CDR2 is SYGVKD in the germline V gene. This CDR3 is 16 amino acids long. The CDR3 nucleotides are TGTGCCATCAGTGCAGCCGGGGACAAAAACAACAATGAGCAGTTCTTC. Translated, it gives CAISAAGDKNNNEQFF.

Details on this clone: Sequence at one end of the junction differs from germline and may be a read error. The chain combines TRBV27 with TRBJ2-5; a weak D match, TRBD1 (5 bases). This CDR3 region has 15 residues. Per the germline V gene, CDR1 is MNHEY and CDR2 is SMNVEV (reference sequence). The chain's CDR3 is CASSSPQTDQGTQYF. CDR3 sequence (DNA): TGTGCCAGCAGTTCCCCTCAGACAGACCAAGGGACCCAGTACTTC.

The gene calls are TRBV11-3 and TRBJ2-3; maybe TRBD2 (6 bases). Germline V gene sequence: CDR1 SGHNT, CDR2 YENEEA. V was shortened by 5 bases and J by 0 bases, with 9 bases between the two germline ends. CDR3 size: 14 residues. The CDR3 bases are TGTGCCAGCAGCAAACGGGAGAGCACAGATACGCAGTATTTT. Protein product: CASSKRESTDTQYF.

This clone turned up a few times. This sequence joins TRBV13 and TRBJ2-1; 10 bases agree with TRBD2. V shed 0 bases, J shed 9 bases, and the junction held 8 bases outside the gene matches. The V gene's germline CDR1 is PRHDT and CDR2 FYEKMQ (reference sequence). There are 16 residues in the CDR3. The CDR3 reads CASSLGVAGGIGEQFF. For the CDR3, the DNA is TGTGCCAGCAGCTTAGGGGTAGCGGGAGGTATAGGTGAGCAGTTCTTC. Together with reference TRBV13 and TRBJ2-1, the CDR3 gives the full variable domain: AAGVIQSPRHLIKEKRETATLKCYPIPRHDTVYWYQQGPGQDPQFLISFYEKMQSDKGSIPDRFSAQQFSDYHSELNMSSLELGDSALYFCASSLGVAGGIGEQFFGPGTRLTVL.

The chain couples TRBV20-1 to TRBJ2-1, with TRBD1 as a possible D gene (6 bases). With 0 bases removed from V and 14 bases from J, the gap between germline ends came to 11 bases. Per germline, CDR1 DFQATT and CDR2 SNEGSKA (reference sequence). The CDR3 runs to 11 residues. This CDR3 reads CSARERGTEFF. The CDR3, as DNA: TGCAGTGCTAGAGAAAGGGGGACGGAGTTCTTC.

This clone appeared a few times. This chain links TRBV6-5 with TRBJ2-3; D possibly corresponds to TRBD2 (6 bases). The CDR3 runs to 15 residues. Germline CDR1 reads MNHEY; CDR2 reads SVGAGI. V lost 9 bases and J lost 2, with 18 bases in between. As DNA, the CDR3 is TGTGCCAGTCAGCCTCCTGGGGGGTTCACAGATACGCAGTATTTT. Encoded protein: CASQPPGGFTDTQYF.

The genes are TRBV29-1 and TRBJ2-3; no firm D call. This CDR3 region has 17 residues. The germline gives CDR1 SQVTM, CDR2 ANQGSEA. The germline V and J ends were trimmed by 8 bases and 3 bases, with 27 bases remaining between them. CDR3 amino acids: CSTRHGIGPSRTDTQYF. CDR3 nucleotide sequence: TGCAGCACCCGACACGGAATTGGGCCCTCCAGGACAGATACGCAGTATTTT.

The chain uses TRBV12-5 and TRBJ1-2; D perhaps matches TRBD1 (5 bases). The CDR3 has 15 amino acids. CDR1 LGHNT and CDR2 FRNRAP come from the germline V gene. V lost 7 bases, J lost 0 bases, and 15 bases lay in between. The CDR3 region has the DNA TGTGCTAGTGCCAAGACAGATCCTTCTAACTATGGCTACACCTTC. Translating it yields CASAKTDPSNYGYTF.

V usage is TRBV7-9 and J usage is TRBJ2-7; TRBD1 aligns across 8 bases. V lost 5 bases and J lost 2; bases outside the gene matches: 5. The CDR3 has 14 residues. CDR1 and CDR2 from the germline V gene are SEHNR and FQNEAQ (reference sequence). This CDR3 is CASSVDRGTYEQYF. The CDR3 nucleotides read TGTGCCAGCAGCGTCGACAGGGGAACCTACGAGCAGTACTTC.

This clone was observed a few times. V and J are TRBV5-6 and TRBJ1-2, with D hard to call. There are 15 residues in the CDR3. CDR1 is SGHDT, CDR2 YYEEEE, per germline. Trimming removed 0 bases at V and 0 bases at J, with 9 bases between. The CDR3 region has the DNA TGTGCCAGCAGCTTGGATGGGAGCCCTAACTATGGCTACACCTTC. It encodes CASSLDGSPNYGYTF.